This T cell receptor (beta chain) was profiled in a study of OX40 agonist ivuxolimab in advanced cancers. Study at large: Patients with prior anti-PD-1, anti-PD-L1 or anti-CTLA-4 therapy were eligible; 40% had some.

Assay used: immunoSEQ multiplex PCR; TCRdb lists only in-frame clones, some missing. The repertoire consists of some 63,000 clones, with around 87% occurring once and the leading ten covering 5% to 6%. V lost 0 bases and J lost 4, with 14 bases in between. In germline, CDR1 is SGDLS, CDR2 YYNGEE. The CDR3 has 15 amino acids. The chain links TRBV9 to TRBJ2-7; D perhaps matches TRBD2 (6 bases). Specimen: CD4+ or CD8+ T cells sorted from blood, collected in a trial of the OX40 agonist ivuxolimab. This clonotype was obtained from an adult with an advanced solid tumor such as melanoma, head and neck, liver or kidney cancer. The CDR3 loop reads CASSVDWGVLYEQYF. The CDR3 DNA reads TGTGCCAGCAGCGTAGATTGGGGGGTCTTATACGAGCAGTACTTC.